This T cell receptor beta chain was identified during a study of T cells in tuberculosis (dated by TCRdb to 2016 to 2019). General notes on the study: The study combined CD1B tetramers and high-throughput TCR immunosequencing to characterize T cells specific for the mycobacterial lipid antigen glucose monomycolate (GMM). In a South African clinical cohort, IGRA-negative adolescents, IGRA-positive adolescents with latent tuberculosis and adults with active tuberculosis were compared, with ten to eleven people in each group.

At study entry, a tuberculin skin test and the QuantiFERON-TB GOLD In-Tube IGRA were used to screen adolescents for latent tuberculosis infection. Immunosequencing of unsorted cryopreserved PBMC covered, on average, about 99,000 T cells per clinical donor. Eleven high schools in the Worcester region of the Western Cape, South Africa, served as enrollment sites for adolescents aged 12 to 18 years. Ten M. tuberculosis-infected adolescents and some 10 uninfected adolescents were selected, with the two groups matched for age and sex. PBMC from adolescents were isolated by density centrifugation from freshly drawn heparinized blood and were then cryopreserved. Points the paper makes about the study in general: Which clinical samples got chosen depended on the availability of cryopreserved specimens, and the active tuberculosis cases were adults, whereas the controls were adolescents. Using GEM motif frequencies, a classifier achieved approximately 73% accuracy, whereas a classifier built on the diverse GMM-specific repertoire got to roughly 90% accuracy (AUROC about 0.9). Smaller mean NN-distances to GMM-specific TCRs were observed in active tuberculosis TCR-alpha repertoires than in IGRA-negative controls, suggesting clonal expansion of GMM-specific TCRs. The smaller NN-distances in active tuberculosis patients were driven in part by shorter CDR3-alpha lengths, while the difference seen for TCR-beta was not statistically significant.

Note on this clone: The antigen it binds to is not known. No much larger clone exists at a distance of one base, and base qualities are not known.

The immunoSEQ multiplex PCR assay was used to generate TCR libraries, with TCR-beta and/or TCR-alpha/delta assays applied to each sample. Amplified TCR libraries were sequenced on the Illumina high-throughput platform. Concerning the study's data processing: Clustering and dimensionality reduction relied on pairwise TCRdist distances among GMM-specific receptors from T cells that were either sorted ex vivo or expanded in vitro. Each clinical repertoire was assigned a mean NN-distance score, defined as the average TCRdist to the nearest 10% of tetramer-positive reference sequences. GEM TCR motif frequency was calculated as the fraction of unique TCRs that matched known GEM sequences in V/J usage and CDR3 length. Active tuberculosis was classified by linear discriminant analysis with leave-one-out cross-validation, implemented in scikit-learn. Here the immuneACCESS table is served through TCRdb, limited to in-frame sequences with V and J called. Missing clones are a known gap in these copies; in checked studies unresolved V genes cover under half, and the rest lacks a known reason. Clone size and the V and J calls come from that table; the DNA yielded D and trimming. The sample table holds around 38,000 clones, of which more than 85% were seen once. The ten largest clones take up over 6.5% of the sample.

Per the germline V gene, MGHRA is the CDR1 and YSYEKL is the CDR2. V and J are truncated by 1 base and 5 bases respectively, leaving an intervening sequence of 17 bases. Taken from cysteine to phenylalanine, the CDR3 has 16 residues. The read is trimmed to its CDR3 DNA, 48 bases read in frame from base 1. Sequenced input: PBMCs. This chain joins TRBV4-1 to TRBJ1-2; matching of 5 bases hints at TRBD1 as the D gene. The receptor was derived from a donor under 30 with latent tuberculosis or without tuberculosis infection. The CDR3 loop reads CASSQGQTLGLYGYTF. The nucleotides read TGCGCCAGCAGCCAAGGACAGACCCTCGGGCTTTATGGCTACACCTTC.